This T cell receptor beta chain is from a study of blood T cell repertoires in COVID-19. Overall study context: The analysed material was cDNA or gDNA that came from T cells, B-cell-depleted T cells, or PBMCs.

The authors' processing: From reference gene primer amplification, estimates of nucleated cell counts were derived. The assay was immunoSEQ multiplex PCR, and TCRdb's table has in-frame clones only and misses some. V, J and clone size derive from that table, while D and trimming were established from the DNA sequence. Of about 390,000 clones listed, approximately 90% were seen once; the top ten hold 10%. Those who participated ranged in age from about 18 to 89 years and resided in 20 to 30 US areas. Cohort allocation depended upon clinical history that participants reported. This clonotype was obtained from a woman in her 50s who had recovered from COVID-19. Sequencing input: PBMCs or T cells enriched from blood (not recorded which).

Written as DNA, the CDR3 is TGTGCCAGCAGCTCTATGGAGACAGGGCTTTATGAGCAGTTCTTC. It is translated as CASSSMETGLYEQFF. The chain has TRBV7-2 and TRBJ2-1; 7 bases match TRBD1. Losses at the gene ends were 4 bases for V and 8 bases for J; bases not matched to a gene: 11. CDR3 length: 15 amino acids. The germline V gene has CDR1 SGHTA and CDR2 FQGNSA.